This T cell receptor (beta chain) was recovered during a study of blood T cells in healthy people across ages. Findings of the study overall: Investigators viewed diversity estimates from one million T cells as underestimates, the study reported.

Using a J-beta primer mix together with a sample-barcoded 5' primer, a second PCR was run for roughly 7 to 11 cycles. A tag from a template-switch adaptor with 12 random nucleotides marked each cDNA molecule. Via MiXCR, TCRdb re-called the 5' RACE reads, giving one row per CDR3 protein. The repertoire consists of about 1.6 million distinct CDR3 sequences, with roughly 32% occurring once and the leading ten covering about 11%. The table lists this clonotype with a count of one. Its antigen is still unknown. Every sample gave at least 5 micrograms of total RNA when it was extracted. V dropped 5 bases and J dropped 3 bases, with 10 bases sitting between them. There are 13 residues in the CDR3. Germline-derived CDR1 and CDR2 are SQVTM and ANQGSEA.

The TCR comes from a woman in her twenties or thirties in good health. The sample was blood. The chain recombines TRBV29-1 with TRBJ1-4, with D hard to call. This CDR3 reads CSVCSDPNEKLFF. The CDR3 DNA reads TGCAGCGTTTGCTCCGATCCTAATGAAAAACTGTTTTTT.